The 14 T cell receptor beta chains below all came from one sample that was sequenced in a study of CD8+CD57+ T cells in acquired aplastic anemia (dated 2018 in TCRdb). TCRdb shows the sequencer as Illumina HiSeq 2000. TCR beta VDJ combination and CDR3 sequence profiling used genomic DNA as the template. TCRdb trimmed the raw reads at Q25, called clones with MiXCR and kept productive beta chains. Rows are combined by CDR3 protein, so each entry shows the most common genes and DNA. For this sample there are 100,000 to 150,000 distinct CDR3 sequences; 40% appear just once. The ten largest make up over 2% of the sample. Expansion of CD8+CD57+ cells had been shown by flow cytometry in the patients chosen for sequencing. The sample was sorted CD4+, CD8+, or CD8+CD57+ T cells (not recorded which) from PBMCs. Receptors originate from a human donor with aplastic anemia.

This clonotype was observed a handful of times. The chain recombines TRBV18 with TRBJ1-1; D remains ambiguous. The CDR3 extends over 16 amino acids. The V gene lost 4 bases and the J gene lost 2 bases, with 17 bases spanning the gap. Germline CDR1 KGHSH, CDR2 LQKENI. CDR3 in DNA: TGTGCCAGCTCACGGCAAACGGTGTCCTCCAACACTGAAGCTTTCTTT. Its protein product is CASSRQTVSSNTEAFF.

This clonotype has more than one count but fewer than ten. This could be a read error, since a much larger clone is one nucleotide away. The chain employs TRBV9 and TRBJ1-3; 8 positions agree with TRBD1. Losses at the gene ends were 4 bases for V and 2 bases for J; bases not matched to a gene: 8. CDR1 and CDR2 (germline): SGDLS, YYNGEE. The CDR3 is made up of 16 amino acids. DNA for the CDR3: TGTGCCAGCAGCACTGGGACAGGTAGCCCTGGAAACACCATATATTTT. Its protein is CASSTGTGSPGNTIYF.

The CDR3 bases are TGTGCCACCAGAAGGTCTAAGGTGTCCTACGAGCAGTACTTC. It encodes CATRRSKVSYEQYF. The J gene is TRBJ2-7, the V gene TRBV24-1; D is unclear. The germline gives CDR1 KGHDR, CDR2 SFDVKD. The CDR3 has 14 amino acids. V was shortened by 7 bases and J by 1 base, with 13 bases between the two germline ends.

The table lists this clonotype with many counts. This rearrangement joins TRBV20-1 to TRBJ2-5; D not certain. CDR1 is DFQATT and CDR2 is SNEGSKA in the germline V gene (reference sequence). The CDR3 covers 13 residues. Trimming left V 6 bases short and J 3 bases short, with 14 bases between. The CDR3 sequence is CSAPDRFKETQYF. The DNA for the CDR3 is TGCAGTGCCCCGGACCGATTCAAAGAGACCCAGTACTTC.

This clonotype occurred many times. The rearrangement joins TRBV7-6 to TRBJ2-5; D unclear. V lost 5 bases, J lost 3 bases, and 13 bases lay in between. CDR1 and CDR2 (germline): SGHVS, FNYEAQ. The CDR3 covers 14 residues. CDR3 region: CASSPDRKEETQYF. The CDR3, as DNA: TGTGCCAGCAGCCCGGACCGGAAGGAAGAGACCCAGTACTTC.

This clonotype was observed at least ten times. The J gene is TRBJ1-5, the V gene TRBV20-1, with TRBD1 as a possible D gene (6 bases). V was clipped by 6 bases and J by 1 base, with 13 bases between them. Germline assignment: CDR1 DFQATT and CDR2 SNEGSKA (reference sequence). The CDR3 has 14 residues. The CDR3 here is CSAYWQGSNQPQHF. CDR3 nucleotide sequence: TGCAGTGCCTACTGGCAGGGGAGCAATCAGCCCCAGCATTTT.

The chain has TRBV19 and TRBJ2-5; 7 bases fit TRBD2. The CDR3 runs 14 residues. V was clipped by 7 bases and J by 4 bases; unmatched bases: 9. The germline V gene has CDR1 LNHDA and CDR2 SQIVND (reference sequence). The CDR3 region is CASKKGGGGETQYF. CDR3 sequence (DNA): TGTGCCAGTAAAAAGGGCGGCGGGGGAGAGACCCAGTACTTC.

The table lists this clonotype with many counts. CDR3 region: CASSYTRASGDQPQHF. The CDR3 DNA sequence: TGTGCCAGCAGTTACACGAGGGCGTCAGGGGACCAGCCCCAGCATTTT. This chain connects TRBV6-2 or TRBV6-3 to TRBJ1-5, with D possibly TRBD1 on 6 matching bases. Germline CDR1 and CDR2: MNHEY and SVGEGT. There are 16 residues in the CDR3. Trimming removed 2 bases from V and 7 bases from J, with 18 bases in between.

CDR3 protein: CATSRGPNEQFF. CDR3 sequence (DNA): TGTGCCACCAGTAGGGGGCCGAATGAGCAGTTCTTC. J is TRBJ2-1 and V is TRBV15, with 7 bases matching TRBD1. Germline lookup yields CDR1 LNHNV and CDR2 YYDKDF (reference sequence). CDR3 length: 12 residues. Trimming cost V 6 bases and J 7 bases; bases outside gene matches: 3.

The table lists this clonotype with many counts. This rearrangement joins TRBV7-9 to TRBJ2-7; D gene ambiguous. Trimming pared 2 bases from V and 4 bases from J, leaving 9 bases between. The CDR3 loop spans 13 amino acids. CDR1 is SEHNR, CDR2 FQNEAQ, per germline (reference sequence). The CDR3 reads CASSLSDIYEQYF. CDR3 sequence (DNA): TGTGCCAGCAGCTTATCTGACATTTACGAGCAGTACTTC.

V is TRBV7-9 and J is TRBJ1-1; no clear D. The CDR3 loop spans 15 amino acids. Trimming removed 1 base from V and 1 base from J, with 10 bases in between. The germline V gene encodes CDR1 SEHNR and CDR2 FQNEAQ (reference sequence). The chain's CDR3 is CASSLGGSRNTEAFF. The CDR3, as DNA: TGTGCCAGCAGCTTAGGCGGCAGTAGGAACACTGAAGCTTTCTTT.

The genes are TRBV15 and TRBJ1-4; possibly TRBD1 for D (5 bases). The germline V and J ends were trimmed by 1 base and 7 bases, with 10 bases remaining between them. This CDR3 contains 14 residues. Germline CDR1 is LNHNV and CDR2 is YYDKDF (reference sequence). CDR3 DNA: TGTGCCACCAGCAGAGTTCAGGGTCGTGAAAAACTGTTTTTT. Amino acids: CATSRVQGREKLFF.

Ten or more counts support this clonotype. The CDR3 loop is CASSGGGGDRSGANVLTF. The CDR3 DNA sequence: TGCGCCAGCAGCGGGGGCGGAGGGGATCGCTCTGGGGCCAACGTCCTGACTTTC. This sequence joins TRBV5-1 and TRBJ2-6; D is possibly TRBD1 or TRBD2 (6 bases each). Germline V CDR1 and CDR2: SGHRS, YFSETQ. The V gene lost 4 bases and the J gene lost 0 bases, with 17 bases spanning the gap. The length of the CDR3 is 18 residues.

CDR3 sequence: CASREGTGELFF. The CDR3, as DNA: TGTGCCAGCCGGGAGGGAACCGGGGAGCTGTTTTTT. The chain couples TRBV6-1 to TRBJ2-2, with 8 positions matching TRBD2. Germline V gene lookup returns CDR1 MNHNS and CDR2 SASEGT. V lost 8 bases and J lost 5; bases outside the gene matches: 1. The CDR3 totals 12 residues.